Each of the 28 T cell receptor beta chains below was sequenced from the same sample in a study of PD-L1 blockade in urothelial cancer. Sequencing was performed with immunoSEQ multiplex PCR; in TCRdb, only in-frame clones are kept and a portion is missing. Among about 90,000 clones listed, 85% to 95% were seen once. The sequences come from PBMCs, collected around atezolizumab (anti-PD-L1) treatment. These receptor sequences come from a man in his fifties or sixties with urothelial cancer.

V usage is TRBV4-1 and J usage is TRBJ1-2; TRBD1 matches at 8 bases. This CDR3 is built from 15 residues. Germline values: CDR1 MGHRA, CDR2 YSYEKL. With 0 bases clipped from V and 3 bases from J, the junction kept 3 bases outside the gene matches. This CDR3 is CASSQDQTGDYGYTF. CDR3 sequence (DNA): TGCGCCAGCAGCCAAGATCAGACAGGGGACTATGGCTACACCTTC.

The chain combines TRBV9 with TRBJ2-5, with no clear D. V lost 2 bases and J lost 3, with 8 bases in between. The CDR3 contains 13 residues. Germline CDR1 and CDR2: SGDLS and YYNGEE. The CDR3 coding sequence is TGTGCCAGCAGCGTGCAGTTTGAAGAGACCCAGTACTTC. Translating gives CASSVQFEETQYF.

The rearrangement links TRBV10-1 to TRBJ1-4, with a weak D call TRBD1 (6 bases). The CDR3 runs 14 residues. With 6 bases removed from V and 4 bases from J, the gap between germline ends came to 12 bases. CDR1 and CDR2 (germline): WNHNN, SYGVQD (reference sequence). CDR3 sequence: CASSRQVINEKLFF. In nucleotides, the CDR3 is TGCGCCAGCAGCCGACAGGTCATTAATGAAAAACTGTTTTTT.

V and J are TRBV5-1 and TRBJ2-3, with D perhaps TRBD2 (6 bases). V lost 7 bases and J lost 4, with 16 bases in between. CDR3 size: 14 residues. Germline CDR1 reads SGHRS; CDR2 reads YFSETQ. The CDR3 DNA reads as TGCGCCAGCGGGGCTCTGTCTAGCGCAGATACGCAGTATTTT. It yields the protein CASGALSSADTQYF.

V is TRBV19 and J is TRBJ2-1; 8 nucleotides match TRBD1. CDR3 length equals 12 residues. V shed 4 bases, J shed 9 bases, and the junction held 2 bases outside the gene matches. In germline, CDR1 is LNHDA, CDR2 SQIVND (reference sequence). The DNA for the CDR3 is TGTGCCAGTAGTACCGACAGGGGTGAGCAGTTCTTC. Protein product: CASSTDRGEQFF. The complete variable domain, with remaining parts taken from reference TRBV19 and TRBJ2-1, reads DGGITQSPKYLFRKEGQNVTLSCEQNLNHDAMYWYRQDPGQGLRLIYYSQIVNDFQKGDIAEGYSVSREKKESFPLTVTSAQKNPTAFYLCASSTDRGEQFFGPGTRLTVL.

V usage is TRBV2 and J usage is TRBJ2-7; TRBD2 matches 10 bases. The CDR3 consists of 15 residues. V was clipped by 4 bases and J by 7 bases; unmatched bases: 10. The germline gives CDR1 SNHLY, CDR2 FYNNEI. The DNA of the CDR3 is TGTGCCAGCAGTGCATCCCTAGCGGGAGCTCGGGAGCAGTACTTC. This translates into CASSASLAGAREQYF.

V usage is TRBV5-4 and J usage is TRBJ2-1, with 7 bases aligning to TRBD1. J gave up 0 bases and V 5 bases, and 8 bases lay outside the gene matches. The CDR3 covers 16 residues. Germline V gives CDR1 SGHNT, CDR2 YYREEE (reference sequence). The CDR3 here is CASSSGQRNSYNEQFF. The CDR3, as DNA: TGTGCCAGCAGTTCGGGACAGCGGAACTCCTACAATGAGCAGTTCTTC.

The chain uses TRBV2 and TRBJ1-3; the D is unclear. The V gene lost 5 bases and the J gene lost 0 bases, with 11 bases spanning the gap. CDR1 SNHLY and CDR2 FYNNEI come from the germline V gene. CDR3 length equals 15 residues. The CDR3 DNA reads TGTGCCAGCAGTCAAGAAGGGAGCTCTGGAAACACCATATATTTT. Translating it yields CASSQEGSSGNTIYF. The variable domain in full, completed from reference TRBV2 and TRBJ1-3, reads EPEVTQTPSHQVTQMGQEVILRCVPISNHLYFYWYRQILGQKVEFLVSFYNNEISEKSEIFDDQFSVERPDGSNFTLKIRSTKLEDSAMYFCASSQEGSSGNTIYFGEGSWLTVV.

The chain couples TRBV7-6 to TRBJ1-4; D may be TRBD1 (6 bases). The CDR3 runs to 16 residues. V gave up 6 bases and J gave up 0 bases, with 14 bases separating them. Per the germline V gene, CDR1 is SGHVS and CDR2 is FNYEAQ. CDR3 in amino acids: CASSSLRGSTNEKLFF. The CDR3 DNA is TGTGCCAGCAGTAGCCTCAGGGGATCAACTAATGAAAAACTGTTTTTT.

The V gene is TRBV30, the J gene TRBJ1-4; no definite D call. Deletions cut 1 base from V and 10 bases from J, with 7 bases between. This CDR3 is built from 11 residues. The germline V gene has CDR1 GTSNPN and CDR2 SVGIG (reference sequence). CDR3 sequence reads: CAWSAAGKLFF. CDR3 DNA: TGTGCCTGGAGTGCCGCCGGAAAACTGTTTTTT.

This chain uses TRBV11-1 with TRBJ2-7; the D is unclear. This CDR3 spans 14 amino acids. V was pared by 1 base and J by 3 bases, with 10 bases between. Germline V gives CDR1 SGHAT, CDR2 FQDESV (reference sequence). The CDR3 region has the DNA TGTGCCAGCAGCTTAGGAAAGTGGAGCTACGAGCAGTACTTC. Protein sequence: CASSLGKWSYEQYF.

This chain uses TRBV30 with TRBJ2-3; TRBD1 matches at 8 bases. The J segment lost 4 bases and the V segment lost 3 bases, leaving 9 bases of the junction unmatched. The CDR3 totals 15 residues. Germline-derived CDR1 and CDR2 are GTSNPN and SVGIG (reference sequence). CDR3 DNA: TGTGCCTGGAGCCGACTGACAGGGGAGGCAGATACGCAGTATTTT. It encodes CAWSRLTGEADTQYF.

The chain joins TRBV5-1 to TRBJ2-4; D is perhaps TRBD1 (5 bases). The CDR3 length is 13 residues. CDR1 and CDR2 (germline): SGHRS, YFSETQ. Trimming pared 4 bases from V and 8 bases from J, leaving 13 bases between. CDR3 loop: CASSTGYRDIQYF. CDR3 nucleotides: TGCGCCAGCAGCACAGGATATCGGGACATTCAGTACTTC.

The genes are TRBV19 and TRBJ2-5, with D possibly TRBD2 on 5 matching bases. The CDR3 loop spans 12 amino acids. Germline V gene lookup returns CDR1 LNHDA and CDR2 SQIVND (reference sequence). Trimming removed 5 bases from V and 5 bases from J, with 9 bases in between. The CDR3 loop is CASSAGGETQYF. The CDR3 DNA follows: TGTGCCAGTAGTGCGGGTGGGGAGACCCAGTACTTC.

This rearrangement joins TRBV27 to TRBJ2-7; 9 bases line up with TRBD1. The CDR3 spans 14 residues. Germline lookup yields CDR1 MNHEY and CDR2 SMNVEV (reference sequence). V lost 5 bases to trimming and J lost 4 bases; unmatched junction nucleotides: 6. The CDR3 sequence: CASSPGQGKYEQYF. DNA of the CDR3: TGTGCCAGCAGTCCGGGACAGGGCAAATACGAGCAGTACTTC.

This clone was seen just once. The chain links TRBV29-1 to TRBJ2-1, with 7 bases that match TRBD1. The CDR3 has 13 amino acids. In germline, CDR1 is SQVTM, CDR2 ANQGSEA. With 5 bases clipped from V and 8 bases from J, the junction kept 9 bases outside the gene matches. CDR3 sequence reads: CSVLKGARHEQFF. Written as DNA, the CDR3 is TGCAGCGTTTTAAAGGGGGCGCGTCATGAGCAGTTCTTC.

The V and J genes are TRBV19 and TRBJ1-3, with 10 bases that match TRBD1. This CDR3 comprises 19 residues. Germline V CDR1 and CDR2: LNHDA, SQIVND (reference sequence). The trim removed 4 bases at V and 1 base at J, leaving 13 bases unmatched. CDR3 protein: CASSKTGTGALRSGNTIYF. CDR3 nucleotide sequence: TGTGCCAGTAGTAAGACCGGGACAGGGGCTTTGCGATCTGGAAACACCATATATTTT.

The sample holds a few counts of this clone. V gene TRBV11-2 combines with J gene TRBJ1-6; the D gene is possibly TRBD1 (6 bases). Germline values: CDR1 SGHAT, CDR2 FQNNGV. This CDR3 comprises 13 residues. V gave up 1 base and J gave up 10 bases, with 8 bases separating them. The CDR3 loop reads CASSLAGDSPLHF. The CDR3 DNA is TGTGCCAGCAGCTTAGCAGGGGACTCACCCCTCCACTTT.

This chain links TRBV4-2 with TRBJ2-7; 7 bases are a match to TRBD2. CDR1 and CDR2 from the germline V gene are LGHNA and YNFKEQ. The CDR3 loop spans 18 amino acids. V trimming: 4 bases; J trimming: 3 bases; junction bases outside the gene matches: 18. The CDR3 nucleotides are TGTGCCAGCAGCCGGGAACGACAAACGGGGGACTATAGCTACGAGCAGTACTTC. Translating gives CASSRERQTGDYSYEQYF.

The chain joins TRBV7-3 to TRBJ2-1, with D possibly TRBD2 on 6 matching bases. CDR1 SGHTA and CDR2 FQGTGA come from the germline V gene. The V end was cut by 2 bases, the J end by 9 bases, with 17 bases between. There are 15 residues in the CDR3. The CDR3 bases are TGTGCCAGCAGCTTACACGAGGCGGGGTTGGGTGAGCAGTTCTTC. As protein: CASSLHEAGLGEQFF.

This clone appeared once. The chain joins TRBV6-6 to TRBJ1-6, with TRBD1 identical over 11 bases. The CDR3 is 15 amino acids. V was clipped by 5 bases and J by 9 bases; unmatched bases: 6. CDR1 MNHNY and CDR2 SVGAGI come from the germline V gene (reference sequence). Here the CDR3 reads CASSTDRGHFSPLHF. In DNA form, the CDR3 reads TGTGCCAGCAGTACGGACAGGGGGCACTTTTCACCCCTCCACTTT.

This chain joins TRBV2 and TRBJ2-3; D perhaps matches TRBD2 (5 bases). Trimming took off 1 base at V and 5 bases at J, with 7 bases between the two ends. The V gene's germline CDR1 is SNHLY and CDR2 FYNNEI. This CDR3 is built from 13 residues. CDR3 loop: CASSEDGEDTQYF. In DNA, the CDR3 is TGTGCCAGCAGTGAAGACGGGGAAGATACGCAGTATTTT.

The chain uses TRBV2 and TRBJ2-1, with 13 bases lining up with TRBD2. The CDR3 has 15 amino acids. V lost 7 bases, J lost 6 bases, and 6 bases stayed unmatched. Germline V gene data show CDR1 as SNHLY and CDR2 as FYNNEI. CDR3 DNA: TGTGCCAGCACCACACTAGCGGGAGGGAGCAATGAGCAGTTCTTC. It yields the protein CASTTLAGGSNEQFF. The entire variable domain, with the rest obtained from reference TRBV2 and TRBJ2-1, is as follows: EPEVTQTPSHQVTQMGQEVILRCVPISNHLYFYWYRQILGQKVEFLVSFYNNEISEKSEIFDDQFSVERPDGSNFTLKIRSTKLEDSAMYFCASTTLAGGSNEQFFGPGTRLTVL.

The chain is built from TRBV5-1 and TRBJ2-7; 9 bases map to TRBD2. V gave up 4 bases and J gave up 3 bases; unmatched junction bases: 5. The CDR3 has 14 residues. Germline CDR1 SGHRS, CDR2 YFSETQ. This CDR3 is CASSPGLAFYEQYF. The CDR3 DNA is TGCGCCAGCAGCCCAGGACTAGCGTTCTACGAGCAGTACTTC.

V and J are TRBV6-5 and TRBJ2-7, with 7 bases that match TRBD1. The CDR3 spans 13 residues. Trimming at V came to 5 bases and at J to 2 bases, leaving 3 bases not matched to a gene. Germline CDR1 reads MNHEY; CDR2 reads SVGAGI. Here the CDR3 reads CASSPGTAYEQYF. CDR3 nucleotide sequence: TGTGCCAGCAGTCCCGGGACAGCCTACGAGCAGTACTTC.

The rearrangement joins TRBV29-1 to TRBJ2-5; maybe TRBD1 (7 bases). With 4 bases removed from V and 4 bases from J, the gap between germline ends came to 13 bases. The CDR3 loop spans 13 amino acids. Germline CDR1 and CDR2: SQVTM and ANQGSEA. The CDR3 region is CSVARQGGETQYF. CDR3 DNA sequence: TGCAGCGTTGCGAGGCAGGGGGGAGAGACCCAGTACTTC.

This clone came up once. The chain recombines TRBV7-2 with TRBJ2-7; 7 nucleotides align to TRBD1. The CDR3 totals 15 residues. With 2 bases clipped from V and 5 bases from J, the junction kept 9 bases outside the gene matches. Looked up from germline, CDR1 is SGHTA and CDR2 is FQGNSA. The DNA for the CDR3 is TGTGCCAGCAGCTTAATGAGAACAGGGGTCGACGAGCAGTACTTC. It codes for CASSLMRTGVDEQYF.

The rearrangement links TRBV5-4 to TRBJ2-2; the D gene is possibly TRBD1 (6 bases). This CDR3 has 15 amino acids. Germline V gene sequence: CDR1 SGHNT, CDR2 YYREEE (reference sequence). Trimming removed 4 bases at V and 2 bases at J, with 12 bases between. CDR3 protein: CASSLGQTNTGELFF. CDR3 nucleotides: TGTGCCAGCAGCCTAGGACAGACAAACACCGGGGAGCTGTTTTTT.